These 20 T cell receptor beta chains came from one sample sequenced in a study of OX40 agonist ivuxolimab in advanced cancers. TCRdb's copy holds only in-frame clones and misses some; the assay was immunoSEQ multiplex PCR. The sample yields approximately 60,000 clones, more than 75% seen once. The material sequenced was CD4+ or CD8+ T cells sorted from blood, taken in a trial of the OX40 agonist ivuxolimab. Receptors were obtained from an adult with an advanced solid tumor such as melanoma, head and neck, liver or kidney cancer.

This clone was observed once. The V and J genes are TRBV4-1 and TRBJ2-2, with 10 bases matching TRBD2. The length of the CDR3 is 18 residues. V dropped 6 bases and J dropped 0; count of bases not matched to a gene: 10. Germline V gives CDR1 MGHRA, CDR2 YSYEKL. The CDR3 coding sequence is TGCGCCAGCAGAAAGACCCCTAGCGGGGGCGCGAACACCGGGGAGCTGTTTTTT. This encodes CASRKTPSGGANTGELFF.

The chain employs TRBV18 and TRBJ1-6; D perhaps matches TRBD1 (6 bases). V lost 3 bases and J 7 bases, leaving 13 bases between the germline ends. Per the germline V gene, CDR1 is KGHSH and CDR2 is LQKENI. This CDR3 is built from 15 residues. For the CDR3, the DNA is TGTGCCAGCTCACCGGGCGGGGGGCAGAATTCACCCCTCCACTTT. Protein sequence: CASSPGGGQNSPLHF.

The chain links TRBV20-1 to TRBJ1-4; D is unresolved. The CDR3 is 10 residues long. Trimming left V 6 bases short and J 5 bases short, with 4 bases between. The V gene's germline CDR1 is DFQATT and CDR2 SNEGSKA (reference sequence). The CDR3 DNA sequence: TGCAGTGCGCTGAATGAAAAACTGTTTTTT. It is translated as CSALNEKLFF.

The chain employs TRBV5-1 and TRBJ2-2, with a possible D match to TRBD1 (5 bases). The germline gives CDR1 SGHRS, CDR2 YFSETQ. The germline V and J ends were trimmed by 5 bases and 0 bases, with 11 bases remaining between them. This CDR3 spans 15 amino acids. The DNA of the CDR3 is TGCGCCAGCAGATCCACAGGTCCGAACACCGGGGAGCTGTTTTTT. This gives the protein CASRSTGPNTGELFF.

This clone was detected only once. This chain links TRBV9 with TRBJ2-7; the D is unclear. CDR1 is SGDLS and CDR2 is YYNGEE in the germline V gene. The CDR3 is 14 amino acids. V was shortened by 1 base and J by 0 bases, with 8 bases between the two germline ends. The CDR3 here is CASSVHTDSYEQYF. CDR3 coding DNA: TGTGCCAGCAGCGTACACACGGACTCCTACGAGCAGTACTTC.

The chain employs TRBV19 and TRBJ2-7, with unresolved D. V was pared by 2 bases and J by 3 bases, with 8 bases between. CDR3 length: 13 amino acids. Per germline, CDR1 LNHDA and CDR2 SQIVND (reference sequence). The CDR3 sequence is CASSIQNRYEQYF. The CDR3 coding sequence is TGTGCCAGTAGTATACAAAACCGCTACGAGCAGTACTTC.

This rearrangement joins TRBV18 to TRBJ1-2; TRBD1 is a possible D gene (5 bases). Trimming shortened V by 6 bases and J by 8 bases, and 16 bases separated the two germline ends. Germline CDR1 reads KGHSH; CDR2 reads LQKENI. The CDR3 consists of 13 residues. CDR3 bases: TGTGCCAGCTCCCAGGGTTCGTTGGAGGGCTACACCTTC. Translating gives CASSQGSLEGYTF.

This CDR3 is CASQTPGQTYEQYF. The DNA of the CDR3 is TGTGCCAGCCAAACGCCGGGACAGACCTACGAGCAGTACTTC. The rearrangement joins TRBV28 to TRBJ2-7; 7 bases fit TRBD1. V shed 8 bases and J 2 bases; nucleotides not matched to a gene: 9. The germline V gene has CDR1 MDHEN and CDR2 SYDVKM. The CDR3 has 14 residues.

The V and J genes are TRBV5-4 and TRBJ1-1; D possibly corresponds to TRBD1 (6 bases). The CDR3 covers 14 residues. Germline V CDR1 and CDR2: SGHNT, YYREEE (reference sequence). The germline V and J ends were trimmed by 4 bases and 1 base, with 11 bases remaining between them. The CDR3 DNA follows: TGTGCCAGCAGCCGAACGGGACAGAACACTGAAGCTTTCTTT. Amino acid sequence: CASSRTGQNTEAFF.

V and J are TRBV20-1 and TRBJ1-2; D perhaps matches TRBD1 (6 bases). Germline V CDR1 and CDR2: DFQATT, SNEGSKA (reference sequence). Between the trimmed V and J ends, which lost 3 bases and 7 bases, there was a span of 9 bases. The CDR3 sequence is 11 residues long. The CDR3 DNA reads TGCAGTGCTAGCCAGGGGCCTGGCTACACCTTC. It encodes CSASQGPGYTF.

This clone turned up a few times. V is TRBV7-2 and J is TRBJ2-1; D is unresolved. Germline V gene lookup returns CDR1 SGHTA and CDR2 FQGNSA. The CDR3 is 14 residues long. The V and J ends lost 5 bases and 4 bases respectively, with 12 bases between them. Here the CDR3 DNA reads TGTGCCAGCAGCCTACGGACGGTTTACAATGAGCAGTTCTTC. It translates to CASSLRTVYNEQFF.

This rearrangement joins TRBV2 to TRBJ1-1; D possibly corresponds to TRBD1 (5 bases). The CDR3 has 14 amino acids. Germline V CDR1 and CDR2: SNHLY, FYNNEI. V lost 6 bases and J lost 4, with 15 bases in between. The CDR3 DNA reads as TGTGCCAGCAGGCAAGGTGTTGGGGGCACTGAAGCTTTCTTT. Translating gives CASRQGVGGTEAFF. The variable domain in full, with the rest retrieved from reference TRBV2 and TRBJ1-1, is EPEVTQTPSHQVTQMGQEVILRCVPISNHLYFYWYRQILGQKVEFLVSFYNNEISEKSEIFDDQFSVERPDGSNFTLKIRSTKLEDSAMYFCASRQGVGGTEAFFGQGTRLTVV.

J is TRBJ1-1 and V is TRBV27; no clear D gene. V lost 8 bases, J lost 7 bases, and 17 bases lay in between. Germline values: CDR1 MNHEY, CDR2 SMNVEV (reference sequence). The CDR3 length is 13 residues. The CDR3: CASGRWGSGEAFF. The CDR3 DNA follows: TGTGCCAGCGGACGTTGGGGTTCGGGTGAAGCTTTCTTT.

The rearrangement uses TRBV7-9 and TRBJ1-3, with a weak D call TRBD1 (5 bases). Trimming left V 10 bases short and J 4 bases short, with 14 bases between. This CDR3 spans 13 amino acids. Germline assignment: CDR1 SEHNR and CDR2 FQNEAQ (reference sequence). CDR3 sequence reads: CAIPGGEGNTIYF. CDR3 coding DNA: TGTGCCATCCCCGGGGGGGAAGGAAACACCATATATTTT.

V and J are TRBV6-1 and TRBJ2-1, with D possibly matching TRBD2 (6 bases). Germline assignment: CDR1 MNHNS and CDR2 SASEGT. The CDR3 has 15 amino acids. Between the trimmed V and J ends, which lost 4 bases and 0 bases, there was a span of 10 bases. As DNA, the CDR3 is TGTGCCAGCAGTGCCCAGACTAGCTCCTACAATGAGCAGTTCTTC. Translated, it gives CASSAQTSSYNEQFF.

Only one count was recorded for this clone. The chain couples TRBV5-4 to TRBJ2-1; D unresolved. From germline, CDR1 is SGHNT and CDR2 YYREEE (reference sequence). CDR3 length: 14 amino acids. V was pared by 6 bases and J by 3 bases, with 13 bases between. CDR3 DNA: TGTGCCAGCACCCCCACCAGCGTCTACAATGAGCAGTTCTTC. Translation: CASTPTSVYNEQFF.

V is TRBV7-9 and J is TRBJ1-1; no clear D gene. The CDR3 runs to 12 residues. The V end lost 6 bases, the J end lost 4 bases, and 9 bases lay between the germline ends. Germline-derived CDR1 and CDR2 are SEHNR and FQNEAQ (reference sequence). The CDR3 region has the DNA TGTGCCAGCAGGCAGGCGGGCACTGAAGCTTTCTTT. Its protein is CASRQAGTEAFF.

V usage is TRBV5-1 and J usage is TRBJ2-6; tentatively, D is TRBD1 or TRBD2 (5 bases each). V lost 4 bases and J 3 bases, leaving 14 bases between the germline ends. Germline assignment: CDR1 SGHRS and CDR2 YFSETQ. The CDR3 has 16 residues. CDR3 coding DNA: TGCGCCAGCAGCCTGGGACCCGGGCGTGGGGCCAACGTCCTGACTTTC. This translates into CASSLGPGRGANVLTF.

The CDR3 nucleotides are TGCGCCAGCTCCGGGCCTCTCGAACAGCCCCAGCATTTT. As protein: CASSGPLEQPQHF. The chain joins TRBV23-1 to TRBJ1-5; D is uncertain. TRBV23-1 is designated an ORF whose function remains uncertain. V gave up 8 bases and J gave up 7 bases, with 15 bases separating them. The CDR3 runs to 13 residues.

This clone was observed once. This chain connects TRBV9 to TRBJ2-3; TRBD2 aligns across 8 bases. The CDR3 runs to 17 residues. The V gene end was trimmed by 0 bases and the J gene end by 1 base; junction bases not matched to a gene: 7. Germline V gene sequence: CDR1 SGDLS, CDR2 YYNGEE. The CDR3, as DNA: TGTGCCAGCAGCGTAGGTTTGGCGGGGGGCCGCACAGATACGCAGTATTTT. It codes for CASSVGLAGGRTDTQYF.